The 32 T cell receptor beta chains given below trace back to one sample, sequenced in a study of cytomegalovirus exposure and HLA in healthy donors. Primers included in the PCR were 60 Vbeta and 13 Jbeta primers. Sequenced by immunoSEQ multiplex PCR; TCRdb stores in-frame clones only, minus some. Among some 200,000 clones, roughly four fifths were seen once, and the ten largest hold roughly 1.5%. Material for sequencing was PBMCs. The receptors were sampled from a man over 45 in good health and CMV-seronegative.

The chain has TRBV10-3 and TRBJ2-1, with 8 positions matching TRBD2. CDR3 length equals 16 residues. Germline trimming cut 0 bases from V and 4 bases from J; bases unmatched to any gene: 5. CDR1 and CDR2 from the germline V gene are ENHRY and SYGVKD. For the CDR3, the DNA is TGTGCCATCAGTGAGTCAGGTACTAGCGGTTACAATGAGCAGTTCTTC. It is translated as CAISESGTSGYNEQFF.

The chain is built from TRBV14 and TRBJ1-2; 11 bases map to TRBD1. The V and J ends lost 4 bases and 4 bases, in that order; junction bases with no gene match: 8. Germline CDR1 SGHDN, CDR2 FVKESK. The CDR3 is 16 residues long. The CDR3 protein is CASSPGQGVSGYGYTF. The CDR3, as DNA: TGTGCCAGCAGCCCGGGACAGGGGGTTTCTGGCTATGGCTACACCTTC.

V is TRBV14 and J is TRBJ2-3; 9 nucleotides line up with TRBD1. The J segment lost 1 base and the V segment lost 3 bases, leaving 5 bases of the junction unmatched. This CDR3 region has 16 residues. Germline loops: CDR1 SGHDN, CDR2 FVKESK. The DNA for the CDR3 is TGTGCCAGCAGCCAGCCCGGGACAGGGCGCACAGATACGCAGTATTTT. Amino acids: CASSQPGTGRTDTQYF.

V and J are TRBV5-4 and TRBJ1-2, with D maybe TRBD1 (6 bases). This CDR3 is 14 amino acids long. CDR1 is SGHNT and CDR2 is YYREEE in the germline V gene (reference sequence). V was shortened by 6 bases and J by 1 base, with 13 bases between the two germline ends. CDR3 region: CASKKPGVNYGYTF. CDR3 sequence (DNA): TGTGCCAGCAAAAAGCCAGGGGTTAACTATGGCTACACCTTC. Full variable domain (missing parts from reference TRBV5-4 and TRBJ1-2): ETGVTQSPTHLIKTRGQQVTLRCSSQSGHNTVSWYQQALGQGPQFIFQYYREEENGRGNFPPRFSGLQFPNYSSELNVNALELDDSALYLCASKKPGVNYGYTFGSGTRLTVV.

The CDR3 DNA is TGTGCCATCAGTGACATTGGACAGGGGAATGACTACGAGCAGTACTTC. Its translation: CAISDIGQGNDYEQYF. The gene calls are TRBV10-3 and TRBJ2-7; 9 nucleotides match TRBD1. Trimming at V came to 3 bases and at J to 3 bases, leaving 9 bases not matched to a gene. CDR1 ENHRY and CDR2 SYGVKD come from the germline V gene. The CDR3 contains 16 residues.

The V and J genes are TRBV7-2 and TRBJ2-3; weak D call: TRBD2 (6 bases). In germline, CDR1 is SGHTA, CDR2 FQGNSA. The CDR3 extends over 15 amino acids. The V end lost 11 bases, the J end lost 4 bases, and 22 bases lay between the germline ends. Here the CDR3 reads CAGCLTGLQADTQYF. As DNA, the CDR3 is TGTGCCGGCTGCTTGACGGGACTCCAGGCAGATACGCAGTATTTT.

CDR3 sequence (DNA): TGTGCCATCAGTGAGGTGGCAGGACCGGGAGGCTACACCTTC. Encoded protein: CAISEVAGPGGYTF. The chain uses TRBV10-3 and TRBJ1-2; no firm D call. Looked up from germline, CDR1 is ENHRY and CDR2 is SYGVKD. Trimming stripped 2 bases from V and 8 bases from J, with 15 bases between. CDR3 length equals 14 residues.

This chain joins TRBV12-2 and TRBJ1-5; TRBD1, the table's D call, was not compared with the DNA. TRBV12-2 is designated a pseudogene. This CDR3 is built from 18 residues. The CDR3 sequence is CASRLRLQGALGNQPQHF. The CDR3 nucleotides are TGTGCAAGTCGCTTACGGCTACAGGGGGCTCTGGGCAATCAGCCCCAGCATTTT.

Remarks on this clone: The same CDR3 arises from other DNA sequences in this sample as well. V usage is TRBV7-2 and J usage is TRBJ2-7; TRBD2 agrees at 7 bases. Germline assignment: CDR1 SGHTA and CDR2 FQGNSA. J was trimmed by 2 bases and V by 10 bases; bases with no gene match: 11. The CDR3 spans 14 residues. The CDR3 here is CATRRASGTYEQYF. The CDR3 nucleotides read TGTGCCACCCGTAGGGCTAGCGGTACCTACGAGCAGTACTTC.

CDR3 nucleotides: TGCGCCAGCAGCCCTCGGGACAGGGTGACTGAAGCTTTCTTT. Its protein is CASSPRDRVTEAFF. The rearrangement links TRBV4-1 to TRBJ1-1, with TRBD1 identical over 9 bases. V was pared by 4 bases and J by 5 bases, with 5 bases of the junction left unmatched. CDR3 length: 14 residues. Germline V gives CDR1 MGHRA, CDR2 YSYEKL.

This clone was detected once. Different DNA sequences within this sample yield the same CDR3. V and J are TRBV5-1 and TRBJ2-7; D unresolved. Germline lookup yields CDR1 SGHRS and CDR2 YFSETQ. V lost 0 bases to trimming and J lost 4 bases, with 11 bases between them. The CDR3 length is 14 residues. The CDR3 is CASSLGQATYEQYF. CDR3 DNA: TGCGCCAGCAGCTTGGGGCAGGCGACATACGAGCAGTACTTC.

V usage is TRBV9 and J usage is TRBJ2-5; no definite D call. The germline CDR1 and CDR2 sequences are SGDLS and YYNGEE. The CDR3 is 13 amino acids. V was pared by 1 base and J by 2 bases, with 6 bases between. The CDR3 bases are TGTGCCAGCAGCGTAAGAGTTCAAGAGACCCAGTACTTC. Its translation: CASSVRVQETQYF.

V gene TRBV4-2 combines with J gene TRBJ2-3; D is unresolved. The germline V gene encodes CDR1 LGHNA and CDR2 YNFKEQ. The CDR3 consists of 13 residues. The V end was cut by 2 bases, the J end by 4 bases, with 7 bases between. Written as DNA, the CDR3 is TGTGCCAGCAGCCAATCACTGTCAGATACGCAGTATTTT. This encodes CASSQSLSDTQYF.

This clone appeared a single time. The chain couples TRBV5-4 to TRBJ2-3; 10 positions agree with TRBD2. Germline assignment: CDR1 SGHNT and CDR2 YYREEE (reference sequence). Trimming took 1 base from V and 5 from J; bases not matched to a gene: 7. The CDR3 has 16 residues. The CDR3 sequence: CASSLFTGTSVDTQYF. The CDR3 coding sequence is TGTGCCAGCAGCTTGTTTACCGGGACTAGCGTAGATACGCAGTATTTT.

V usage is TRBV6-1 and J usage is TRBJ1-6; 7 bases line up with TRBD1. The germline V gene encodes CDR1 MNHNS and CDR2 SASEGT. This CDR3 region has 12 residues. Germline trimming cut 10 bases from V and 10 bases from J; bases unmatched to any gene: 7. The CDR3 coding sequence is TGTGCCATCCAGACAGGGAGCTCACCCCTCCACTTT. Protein sequence: CAIQTGSSPLHF.

This clone was seen just once. This chain connects TRBV6-1 to TRBJ2-3, with 11 bases identical to TRBD2. Per germline, CDR1 MNHNS and CDR2 SASEGT. The CDR3 loop spans 17 amino acids. The trim removed 3 bases at V and 3 bases at J, leaving 8 bases unmatched. The CDR3: CASSDPDRLAGTDTQYF. The CDR3 DNA reads as TGTGCCAGCAGTGACCCCGACCGACTAGCGGGGACAGATACGCAGTATTTT.

V and J are TRBV28 and TRBJ2-2; 11 bases align to TRBD2. Germline V gives CDR1 MDHEN, CDR2 SYDVKM. The V segment lost 5 bases and the J segment 3 bases; nucleotides outside the gene matches: 8. The CDR3 loop spans 17 amino acids. DNA of the CDR3: TGTGCCAGCAGTCGAGAAACTAGCGGGAGAGACACCGGGGAGCTGTTTTTT. It encodes CASSRETSGRDTGELFF.

This clone was found a few times. The J gene is TRBJ2-3, the V gene TRBV6-6; 7 nucleotides match TRBD1. V lost 4 bases to trimming and J lost 5 bases; unmatched junction nucleotides: 6. From germline, CDR1 is MNHNY and CDR2 SVGAGI (reference sequence). The CDR3 is 14 amino acids. In DNA form, the CDR3 reads TGTGCCAGCAGTTGGGGGACAGAGCAAGATACGCAGTATTTT. It encodes CASSWGTEQDTQYF.

The rearrangement links TRBV18 to TRBJ2-7, with TRBD1 as a possible D gene (6 bases). The V gene lost 2 bases and the J gene lost 4 bases, with 15 bases spanning the gap. Per the germline V gene, CDR1 is KGHSH and CDR2 is LQKENI. The length of the CDR3 is 15 residues. The CDR3 region has the DNA TGTGCCAGCTCACCAGGAACAGGGTGGATTTACGAGCAGTACTTC. This encodes CASSPGTGWIYEQYF.

V is TRBV5-1 and J is TRBJ1-4; tentative D call: TRBD1 (5 bases). The CDR3 extends over 16 amino acids. Germline V gene lookup returns CDR1 SGHRS and CDR2 YFSETQ. The V and J ends lost 7 bases and 0 bases respectively, with 16 bases between them. The CDR3 loop reads CASSLRGGATNEKLFF. Here the CDR3 DNA reads TGCGCCAGCTCGTTAAGGGGAGGAGCAACTAATGAAAAACTGTTTTTT.

The chain links TRBV5-1 to TRBJ1-6, with 8 bases aligning to TRBD1. V lost 4 bases and J lost 9; bases outside the gene matches: 12. Germline CDR1 reads SGHRS; CDR2 reads YFSETQ. The CDR3 length is 16 residues. The CDR3 DNA follows: TGCGCCAGCAGCGCCACAGGGGGTATGCTGATTTCACCCCTCCACTTT. Protein product: CASSATGGMLISPLHF. Variable domain in full (rest from reference TRBV5-1 and TRBJ1-6): KAGVTQTPRYLIKTRGQQVTLSCSPISGHRSVSWYQQTPGQGLQFLFEYFSETQRNKGNFPGRFSGRQFSNSRSEMNVSTLELGDSALYLCASSATGGMLISPLHFGNGTRLTVT.

The J gene is TRBJ2-7, the V gene TRBV7-6; 11 positions match TRBD1. Per germline, CDR1 SGHVS and CDR2 FNYEAQ. The CDR3 is made up of 15 amino acids. V lost 4 bases, J lost 1 base, and 3 bases stayed unmatched. The CDR3 region has the DNA TGTGCCAGCAGCTCGGACAGGGGGCGATCCTACGAGCAGTACTTC. Encoded protein: CASSSDRGRSYEQYF.

The chain combines TRBV7-6 with TRBJ1-4; D perhaps matches TRBD1 (5 bases). Trimming pared 5 bases from V and 2 bases from J, leaving 9 bases between. The germline V gene has CDR1 SGHVS and CDR2 FNYEAQ. There are 14 residues in the CDR3. The CDR3 region has the DNA TGTGCCAGCAGCCCGGCAGGGACTAATGAAAAACTGTTTTTT. This codes for CASSPAGTNEKLFF.

This clone was seen just once. The J gene is TRBJ2-7, the V gene TRBV15; 7 bases agree with TRBD1. The CDR3 contains 15 residues. Germline V CDR1 and CDR2: LNHNV, YYDKDF (reference sequence). Trimming at V came to 3 bases and at J to 0 bases, leaving 5 bases not matched to a gene. For the CDR3, the DNA is TGTGCCACCAGCAGCAGACAGGGAGCCTCCTACGAGCAGTACTTC. Encoded protein: CATSSRQGASYEQYF. The full variable domain, its missing parts supplied by reference TRBV15 and TRBJ2-7, is DAMVIQNPRYQVTQFGKPVTLSCSQTLNHNVMYWYQQKSSQAPKLLFHYYDKDFNNEADTPDNFQSRRPNTSFCFLDIRSPGLGDTAMYLCATSSRQGASYEQYFGPGTRLTVT.

The V and J genes are TRBV4-2 and TRBJ2-1, with D possibly being TRBD2 (7 bases). This CDR3 is built from 18 residues. The germline CDR1 and CDR2 sequences are LGHNA and YNFKEQ. V was cut by 0 bases and J by 8 bases, with 23 bases left in between. As DNA, the CDR3 is TGTGCCAGCAGCCAAGATTTAGGTGGGCGGGGGCCTCGCTATGAGCAGTTCTTC. It encodes CASSQDLGGRGPRYEQFF.

The chain employs TRBV19 and TRBJ1-2; the D gene is possibly TRBD1 (6 bases). V lost 4 bases and J lost 2, with 11 bases in between. The germline V gene has CDR1 LNHDA and CDR2 SQIVND (reference sequence). This CDR3 has 14 amino acids. For the CDR3, the DNA is TGTGCCAGTAGTACCATCACAGGGAACTATGGCTACACCTTC. Protein: CASSTITGNYGYTF.

This chain joins TRBV30 and TRBJ2-7, with 8 bases fitting TRBD2. Germline CDR1 GTSNPN, CDR2 SVGIG (reference sequence). V was pared by 0 bases and J by 3 bases, with 7 bases of the junction left unmatched. There are 15 residues in the CDR3. The CDR3 loop reads CAWSVHGRALYEQYF. The CDR3 nucleotides are TGTGCCTGGAGTGTACACGGGAGGGCCCTCTACGAGCAGTACTTC.

CDR3 sequence reads: CASSPGQGYLEQYF. The CDR3 DNA is TGTGCCAGCAGCCCGGGACAGGGTTATCTCGAGCAGTACTTC. The V and J genes are TRBV7-2 and TRBJ2-7; 9 bases fit TRBD1. V lost 5 bases and J lost 6; bases outside the gene matches: 8. The germline gives CDR1 SGHTA, CDR2 FQGNSA. This CDR3 comprises 14 residues.

This clone was detected once. V gene TRBV19 combines with J gene TRBJ1-2; D possibly corresponds to TRBD1 (5 bases). Germline V gene lookup returns CDR1 LNHDA and CDR2 SQIVND (reference sequence). The CDR3 extends over 14 amino acids. The germline V and J ends were trimmed by 7 bases and 4 bases, with 16 bases remaining between them. The CDR3 region has the DNA TGTGCCAGTACCTCGGCGGGGGAAACCTATGGCTACACCTTC. This encodes CASTSAGETYGYTF.

This chain connects TRBV2 to TRBJ2-7; possibly TRBD1 for D (6 bases). From germline, CDR1 is SNHLY and CDR2 FYNNEI. The CDR3 length is 14 residues. Trimming took 6 bases from V and 1 from J, leaving 13 bases between them. Written as DNA, the CDR3 is TGTGCCAGCAGGGGGCAAACAGGGTCCTACGAGCAGTACTTC. It yields the protein CASRGQTGSYEQYF.

This clone has only one observation. The rearrangement links TRBV9 to TRBJ2-2; TRBD2 matches at 8 bases. CDR3 length: 16 amino acids. V lost 3 bases, J lost 7 bases, and 11 bases stayed unmatched. Germline CDR1 and CDR2: SGDLS and YYNGEE. The CDR3 nucleotides read TGTGCCAGCAGCGCCCGAATAGCGGGGTCGGGCGGGGAGCTGTTTTTT. Translating it yields CASSARIAGSGGELFF.

The chain combines TRBV20-1 with TRBJ2-7; D gene ambiguous. Germline values: CDR1 DFQATT, CDR2 SNEGSKA (reference sequence). Trimming cost V 5 bases and J 5 bases, with 10 bases left between them. This CDR3 is 11 amino acids long. The CDR3 DNA sequence: TGCAGTGCTCGTAAGTCGGACGAGCAGTACTTC. Translation gives CSARKSDEQYF.